This TCR beta chain was observed in a study of tumor-infiltrating lymphocytes in primary liver carcinoma. Study-wide context: The study enrolled male and female patients aged 30 to 69 years. Whole-study findings and limits: Only about 7-25% of top clones were detected in each of the five tumor regions. When set against blood, tumors had a significantly higher top-250-clone fraction (p = 0.039).

Synthesis of TCR beta cDNA was carried out from 500 ng total RNA with a constant-region primer. Nested multiplex PCR, run for three rounds with slightly modified ARM-PCR, yielded TCR beta libraries. The opening two PCR rounds, 10 cycles each, paired TRBV1-TRBV30 forward primers with a C-beta reverse primer. MiXCR, applied by TCRdb to the multiplex PCR reads, yields one record per CDR3 protein. The table has approximately 110,000 distinct CDR3 sequences, about 59% seen once; the top ten hold 7% to 10%. J gave up 5 bases and V 1 base, and 5 bases lay outside the gene matches. The CDR3 covers 15 residues. Germline CDR1 MGHRA, CDR2 YSYEKL. Unsorted bulk tissue of about 19-33 mg yielded co-extracted RNA and DNA. The table lists this clonotype with a few counts. Its antigen is undetermined.

The chain carries TRBV4-1 and TRBJ2-7; 10 bases map to TRBD2. Sequencing used liver tumor tissue from sampling region 1. As for subset: tumor region T1, superior pole. The clonotype originates from a woman aged 60-75 years with primary liver carcinoma and hepatitis B virus infection. The CDR3 nucleotides are TGCGCCAGCAGCCAAGTAGCTAGCGGGAGCCACGAGCAGTACTTC. As protein: CASSQVASGSHEQYF.